A selection of T cell receptor beta chains follows, all from one sample in a study of T cells expressing NK-cell markers. After re-calling the 5' RACE reads, TCRdb lists one entry per CDR3 protein, DNA absent. Its listing shows 350,000 to 400,000 distinct CDR3 sequences. The material sequenced was blood T cells: a sorted CD56 or NKG2C T cell subset, CD4+ or CD8+ T cells, or bulk PBMC T cells (not recorded which). These receptors came from a woman aged 45-59 years in good health. CDR3s include the opening cysteine and the closing phenylalanine or tryptophan.

v_call	j_call	cdr3_aa
TRBV4-1	TRBJ1-2	CASSQEGMPYGYTF
TRBV5-1	TRBJ2-1	CASSLGLAGGMEQFF
TRBV20-1	TRBJ1-1	CSARDQVEGGNTEAFF
TRBV7-7	TRBJ2-7	CASSSGSGSHEQYF
TRBV5-1	TRBJ2-3	CASSRTDADTQYF
TRBV4-1	TRBJ2-3	CASSQDSGEDTQYF
TRBV20-1	TRBJ2-1	CSAPWRDRSYNEQFF
TRBV7-2	TRBJ2-7	CASRQLGTAAGEQYF
TRBV5-1	TRBJ2-1	CASSLGGGLAAYNEQFF
TRBV24-1	TRBJ2-1	CATSGSGGSKGSYNEQFF
TRBV28	TRBJ2-5	CASSFPRTGGSETQYF
TRBV15	TRBJ2-1	CATREEQYNGQFF
TRBV7-9	TRBJ2-4	CASSFRENIQYF
TRBV12-3/TRBV12-4	TRBJ1-6	CASSLVRGGSPLHF
TRBV9	TRBJ2-1	CASSPPGGGPHNEQFF
TRBV11-2	TRBJ2-2	CASSLRLAGLNTGELFF
TRBV28	TRBJ2-1	CASTNPSVFSNEQFF
TRBV6-5	TRBJ1-2	CASTSGTYGYTF
TRBV5-1	TRBJ2-1	CASSKPEGQGNEQFF
TRBV5-4	TRBJ2-2	CASSVGPLNTGELFF
TRBV11-2	TRBJ2-2	CASSQPGDWGETGELFF
TRBV5-1	TRBJ2-7	CASSLTSGPTYEQYF
TRBV5-1	TRBJ2-7	CASRDLASSYEQYF
TRBV11-2	TRBJ1-3	CASSLSDGGGNTIYF
TRBV7-2	TRBJ2-1	CASSLAVTGHNEQFF
TRBV11-2	TRBJ1-6	CASSLGAGVSPLHF
TRBV3-1	TRBJ2-1	CASSQGQAGSEQFF
TRBV24-1	TRBJ2-1	CATSALNEQFF
TRBV20-1	TRBJ2-1	CSANWGTGQFF
TRBV5-8	TRBJ2-7	CASHGLTGGSYEQYF
TRBV5-1	TRBJ2-1	CASSFPVSNEQFF
TRBV20-1	TRBJ2-7	CSARDRLGLYEQYF
TRBV12-3/TRBV12-4	TRBJ2-3	CASRKTGFGDTQYF
TRBV10-3	TRBJ2-7	CAIGQGAREQYF
TRBV7-2	TRBJ2-3	CASSPNRGGPDTQYF
TRBV4-1	TRBJ1-1	CASSQAQGWPAEAFF
TRBV28	TRBJ2-7	CASSLPAGQTYEQYF
TRBV5-6	TRBJ2-5	CASSLVAAGVQETQYF
TRBV6-2/TRBV6-3	TRBJ2-2	CASSLGSVSGELFF
TRBV12-3/TRBV12-4	TRBJ2-7	CASSFHGGPQGHEQYF
TRBV12-3/TRBV12-4	TRBJ2-1	CASSLLAGEQFF
TRBV7-2	TRBJ1-3	CASSLAPGSGNTIYF
TRBV5-1	TRBJ2-3	CASSLEPRDTDTQYF
TRBV20-1	TRBJ2-1	CSARLGEARFF
TRBV11-2	TRBJ1-2	CASSLGHREIGGYTF
TRBV10-3	TRBJ1-1	CAIAQNTEAFF
TRBV5-1	TRBJ1-5	CASSLGDRGNQPQHF
TRBV5-1	TRBJ1-1	CASSFGPGMNTEAFF
TRBV5-1	TRBJ2-1	CASSPRGRVYNEQFF
TRBV12-3/TRBV12-4	TRBJ2-5	CASSFRQGLQETQYF
TRBV29-1	TRBJ2-1	CSVVEPRPYNEQFF
TRBV11-3	TRBJ2-2	CASSFSYTGELFF
TRBV12-3/TRBV12-4	TRBJ2-7	CASSFTGTLGYEQYF
TRBV11-1	TRBJ2-7	CASSPIAGEISEQYF